The 32 T cell receptor beta chains below all came from one sample that was sequenced in a study of blood T cell repertoires in COVID-19 (dated by TCRdb to the early 2020s). The library was obtained by the immunoSEQ multiplex PCR assay. The table was pulled from immuneACCESS by TCRdb, which kept in-frame rearrangements only. Such tables lose some clones; where checked, under half of the loss comes from unresolved V genes, and the rest has no known cause. This sample is represented by fewer than 300,000 clones; approximately 90% of them were singletons. The top ten clonotypes cover about 2.2% of the sample. The sequenced sample was peripheral blood. These receptors were obtained from a woman in her 30s with COVID-19, enrolled during active disease.

J is TRBJ2-7 and V is TRBV12-5, with 9 nucleotides matching TRBD1. Per germline, CDR1 LGHNT and CDR2 FRNRAP. This CDR3 contains 16 residues. J gave up 4 bases and V 2 bases, and 9 bases lay outside the gene matches. The CDR3 DNA sequence: TGTGCTAGTGGTTTGCCAACCCCGGGACAGGGATACGAGCAGTACTTC. This encodes CASGLPTPGQGYEQYF.

In DNA, the CDR3 is TGCGCCAGCAGCCCGGAGACAGGATCGGCTCGGGAGCTGTTTTTT. Amino acids: CASSPETGSARELFF. The chain combines TRBV5-1 with TRBJ2-2, with TRBD1 as a possible D gene (6 bases). V was cut by 4 bases and J by 9 bases, with 19 bases left in between. Germline V gene lookup returns CDR1 SGHRS and CDR2 YFSETQ. The CDR3 contains 15 residues.

This chain uses TRBV4-1 with TRBJ2-7, with 14 bases matching TRBD2. This CDR3 is 19 amino acids long. Germline V gene data show CDR1 as MGHRA and CDR2 as YSYEKL. The V gene end was trimmed by 4 bases and the J gene end by 4 bases; junction bases not matched to a gene: 15. The CDR3 DNA reads TGCGCCAGCAGCCCCAGTCCCGGGACTAGCGGGAGTTTGACGTACGAGCAGTACTTC. Its translation: CASSPSPGTSGSLTYEQYF.

This clone occurred once. V is TRBV5-1 and J is TRBJ1-5; TRBD1 agrees at 8 bases. After removal of 0 bases from V and 4 bases from J, the junction contained 6 bases not matched to a gene. Germline CDR1 is SGHRS and CDR2 is YFSETQ. This CDR3 is 16 amino acids long. The CDR3, as DNA: TGCGCCAGCAGCTTGGAGGGGCAGGGGGCGAATCAGCCCCAGCATTTT. It codes for CASSLEGQGANQPQHF.

The chain couples TRBV11-3 to TRBJ2-2, with D unresolved. Germline V gene data show CDR1 as SGHNT and CDR2 as YENEEA. The CDR3 loop spans 14 amino acids. V was clipped by 3 bases and J by 1 base, with 6 bases between them. CDR3 in amino acids: CASSLGRNTGELFF. The CDR3 DNA reads as TGTGCCAGCAGCTTGGGCCGGAACACCGGGGAGCTGTTTTTT.

The genes are TRBV2 and TRBJ2-1; TRBD2 matches at 8 bases. The CDR3 covers 16 residues. J gave up 4 bases and V 2 bases, and 7 bases lay outside the gene matches. Germline CDR1 SNHLY, CDR2 FYNNEI. CDR3 bases: TGTGCCAGCAGTGAATTCGCGGGAGGTACGTACAATGAGCAGTTCTTC. Translation gives CASSEFAGGTYNEQFF. Full variable domain (remainder filled in from reference TRBV2 and TRBJ2-1): EPEVTQTPSHQVTQMGQEVILRCVPISNHLYFYWYRQILGQKVEFLVSFYNNEISEKSEIFDDQFSVERPDGSNFTLKIRSTKLEDSAMYFCASSEFAGGTYNEQFFGPGTRLTVL.

V gene TRBV3-1 (or the pseudogene TRBV3-2) combines with J gene TRBJ2-1, with 7 positions matching TRBD2. The CDR3 sequence is 16 residues long. With V trimmed by 2 bases and J by 5 bases, 9 bases remained unmatched. CDR1 and CDR2 from the germline V gene are LGHDT and YNNKEL (reference sequence). The CDR3 DNA sequence: TGTGCCAGCAGCCAACGTCGGCTAGCGGAGAACAATGAGCAGTTCTTC. Translated: CASSQRRLAENNEQFF.

The chain is built from TRBV27 and TRBJ2-5; 9 nucleotides align to TRBD1. The CDR3 is made up of 17 amino acids. Losses at the gene ends were 5 bases for V and 4 bases for J; bases not matched to a gene: 14. Germline V gene lookup returns CDR1 MNHEY and CDR2 SMNVEV (reference sequence). The CDR3 region is CASSQRTTGGGGETQYF. The CDR3 DNA sequence: TGTGCCAGCAGTCAGAGGACCACAGGGGGCGGAGGAGAGACCCAGTACTTC.

The V call is TRBV5-4, the J call TRBJ1-1, with 9 bases lining up with TRBD1. This CDR3 contains 14 residues. Germline CDR1 and CDR2: SGHNT and YYREEE (reference sequence). Trimming took 4 bases from V and 4 from J; bases not matched to a gene: 5. The chain's CDR3 is CASSAGTGFTEAFF. The CDR3 coding sequence is TGTGCCAGCAGCGCCGGGACAGGGTTCACTGAAGCTTTCTTT.

The genes are TRBV5-4 and TRBJ2-7; TRBD2 aligns across 7 bases. Trimming removed 4 bases from V and 3 bases from J; junction bases left unmatched: 1. Looked up from germline, CDR1 is SGHNT and CDR2 is YYREEE (reference sequence). This CDR3 spans 12 amino acids. The CDR3 loop reads CASSRGDYEQYF. CDR3 nucleotides: TGTGCCAGCAGCCGGGGGGACTACGAGCAGTACTTC.

The genes are TRBV10-3 and TRBJ2-5, with 9 bases matching TRBD1. The CDR3 has 16 amino acids. The germline V gene encodes CDR1 ENHRY and CDR2 SYGVKD. V was clipped by 2 bases and J by 5 bases; unmatched bases: 9. The CDR3 region has the DNA TGTGCCATCAGTGAGAGTCGGGACAGGGTGGGCGAGACCCAGTACTTC. This sequence encodes CAISESRDRVGETQYF.

This sequence joins TRBV7-9 and TRBJ2-1, with 7 bases that match TRBD2. The CDR3 covers 16 residues. Germline trimming cut 2 bases from V and 0 bases from J; bases unmatched to any gene: 4. Germline V lookup: CDR1 SEHNR, CDR2 FQNEAQ (reference sequence). The CDR3 reads CASSLTGGSSYNEQFF. CDR3 bases: TGTGCCAGCAGCTTAACGGGAGGAAGCTCCTACAATGAGCAGTTCTTC.

In its sample, this clone was seen once. The J gene is TRBJ1-4, the V gene TRBV19; perhaps TRBD1 as D (6 bases). This CDR3 region has 14 residues. With 3 bases removed from V and 4 bases from J, the gap between germline ends came to 9 bases. CDR1 and CDR2 (germline): LNHDA, SQIVND (reference sequence). This CDR3 is CASSMLDSNEKLFF. As DNA, the CDR3 is TGTGCCAGTAGTATGCTGGACAGTAATGAAAAACTGTTTTTT.

The rearrangement uses TRBV11-2 and TRBJ1-1; 7 bases fit TRBD1. The length of the CDR3 is 14 residues. Germline CDR1 reads SGHAT; CDR2 reads FQNNGV. Unmatched junction bases numbered 8, after V lost 1 base and J lost 9 bases. The CDR3 DNA reads as TGTGCCAGCAGCTTAGCCCTTACAGGGGCCCAAGCTTTCTTT. This gives the protein CASSLALTGAQAFF.

The gene calls are TRBV20-1 and TRBJ2-7; 7 bases agree with TRBD2. The CDR3 has 11 residues. In germline, CDR1 is DFQATT, CDR2 SNEGSKA (reference sequence). The V segment lost 6 bases and the J segment 4 bases; nucleotides outside the gene matches: 3. This chain's CDR3 is CSAGDYYEQYF. Written as DNA, the CDR3 is TGCAGTGCCGGGGACTATTACGAGCAGTACTTC.

This clone occurred a few times. V is TRBV2 and J is TRBJ1-2; 7 bases are shared with TRBD1. In germline, CDR1 is SNHLY, CDR2 FYNNEI. This CDR3 has 15 residues. V was pared by 6 bases and J by 4 bases, with 11 bases of the junction left unmatched. The CDR3 protein is CASSGPNRDSYGYTF. The CDR3 region has the DNA TGTGCCAGCAGCGGCCCGAACCGGGACAGCTATGGCTACACCTTC.

The J gene is TRBJ1-5, the V gene TRBV2, with D perhaps TRBD1 (5 bases). Trimming removed 2 bases from V and 5 bases from J, with 10 bases in between. Germline values: CDR1 SNHLY, CDR2 FYNNEI. The CDR3 is made up of 14 amino acids. CDR3 coding DNA: TGTGCCAGCAGTGAACGGTGGGGGGATCAGCCCCAGCATTTT. Translating it yields CASSERWGDQPQHF.

In DNA, the CDR3 is TGTGCCAGCAGTTTGGGGACTACCTATGGCTACACCTTC. This sequence encodes CASSLGTTYGYTF. This chain uses TRBV28 with TRBJ1-2; tentatively, D is TRBD1 (5 bases). Germline V lookup: CDR1 MDHEN, CDR2 SYDVKM. Trimming cost V 3 bases and J 4 bases, with 9 bases left between them. The CDR3 contains 13 residues.

The chain links TRBV2 to TRBJ1-1, with 7 bases matching TRBD1. Looked up from germline, CDR1 is SNHLY and CDR2 is FYNNEI. CDR3 size: 14 residues. The J segment lost 5 bases and the V segment lost 6 bases, leaving 9 bases of the junction unmatched. CDR3 sequence reads: CASRDRTGGTEAFF. The CDR3 bases are TGTGCCAGCAGGGACAGGACGGGGGGGACTGAAGCTTTCTTT.

The V gene is TRBV30, the J gene TRBJ1-5; 8 bases fit TRBD1. The J segment lost 2 bases and the V segment lost 6 bases, leaving 9 bases of the junction unmatched. The CDR3 loop spans 15 amino acids. Germline CDR1 and CDR2: GTSNPN and SVGIG (reference sequence). Written as DNA, the CDR3 is TGTGCCTGTAACCCTCCGGGACAGGGCAATCAGCCCCAGCATTTT. Its translation: CACNPPGQGNQPQHF.

V is TRBV19 and J is TRBJ1-1, with 9 nucleotides matching TRBD1. CDR1 is LNHDA, CDR2 SQIVND, per germline (reference sequence). This CDR3 comprises 14 residues. V trimming: 4 bases; J trimming: 5 bases; junction bases outside the gene matches: 5. The CDR3 region is CASSRDREGTEAFF. In nucleotides, the CDR3 is TGTGCCAGTAGTAGGGACAGGGAGGGGACTGAAGCTTTCTTT.

The gene calls are TRBV3-1 (or the pseudogene TRBV3-2) and TRBJ2-5; 12 bases fit TRBD2. This CDR3 spans 17 amino acids. J gave up 2 bases and V 3 bases, and 7 bases lay outside the gene matches. Germline CDR1 is LGHDT and CDR2 is YNNKEL (reference sequence). For the CDR3, the DNA is TGTGCCAGCAGCCACCCCCCCGGACTAGCGGGACAAGAGACCCAGTACTTC. Translation: CASSHPPGLAGQETQYF.

This chain joins TRBV7-9 and TRBJ2-2; 13 nucleotides match TRBD2. The germline V gene has CDR1 SEHNR and CDR2 FQNEAQ (reference sequence). V trimming: 5 bases; J trimming: 6 bases; junction bases outside the gene matches: 3. CDR3 length: 15 residues. The CDR3 nucleotides read TGTGCCAGCAGCGGACTAGCGGGAGCCCCCGGGGAGCTGTTTTTT. Its protein is CASSGLAGAPGELFF.

The chain carries TRBV27 and TRBJ1-5, with a tentative D call TRBD1 (5 bases). CDR3 length equals 15 residues. Germline CDR1 MNHEY, CDR2 SMNVEV (reference sequence). V shed 0 bases and J shed 2 bases, with 8 bases lying between them. The CDR3 DNA reads as TGTGCCAGCAGTTTATCCTGGGGCGGCAATCAGCCCCAGCATTTT. It specifies CASSLSWGGNQPQHF.

The genes are TRBV9 and TRBJ2-2, with 8 bases fitting TRBD1. The ends lost 4 bases at V and 4 bases at J; junction bases unmatched: 9. CDR1 and CDR2 from the germline V gene are SGDLS and YYNGEE. The CDR3 extends over 16 amino acids. Here the CDR3 reads CASSFDRGKGTGELFF. The CDR3 bases are TGTGCCAGCAGCTTTGACAGGGGAAAAGGCACCGGGGAGCTGTTTTTT.

The chain uses TRBV28 and TRBJ1-5; D is perhaps TRBD1 (5 bases). Germline values: CDR1 MDHEN, CDR2 SYDVKM. The CDR3 runs to 14 residues. Deletions cut 4 bases from V and 5 bases from J, with 12 bases between. CDR3 in amino acids: CASSSGTGHQPQHF. The CDR3 nucleotides are TGTGCCAGCAGTTCTGGAACAGGCCATCAGCCCCAGCATTTT.

This sequence joins TRBV5-4 and TRBJ2-3; 10 bases agree with TRBD2. Unmatched junction bases numbered 7, after V lost 2 bases and J lost 4 bases. The CDR3 loop spans 16 amino acids. Per germline, CDR1 SGHNT and CDR2 YYREEE (reference sequence). Here the CDR3 reads CASSFQASGSADTQYF. CDR3 coding DNA: TGTGCCAGCAGCTTTCAAGCTAGCGGGAGCGCAGATACGCAGTATTTT.

The CDR3 protein is CASSTGFAGNTIYF. DNA for the CDR3: TGTGCCAGCAGTACAGGGTTTGCTGGAAACACCATATATTTT. This chain links TRBV2 with TRBJ1-3, with a weak D call TRBD1 (6 bases). V gave up 5 bases and J gave up 2 bases, with 10 bases separating them. Germline V lookup: CDR1 SNHLY, CDR2 FYNNEI. CDR3 size: 14 residues. Supplemented by reference TRBV2 and TRBJ1-3, the full variable domain reads EPEVTQTPSHQVTQMGQEVILRCVPISNHLYFYWYRQILGQKVEFLVSFYNNEISEKSEIFDDQFSVERPDGSNFTLKIRSTKLEDSAMYFCASSTGFAGNTIYFGEGSWLTVV.

This chain connects TRBV24-1 to TRBJ2-1; D not resolved. Germline loops: CDR1 KGHDR, CDR2 SFDVKD. V lost 0 bases, J lost 7 bases, and 6 bases lay in between. The CDR3 covers 13 residues. CDR3 loop: CATSDLARNEQFF. The CDR3 bases are TGTGCCACCAGTGATTTGGCGCGAAATGAGCAGTTCTTC.

The chain couples TRBV9 to TRBJ2-5; 8 nucleotides match TRBD1. The CDR3 is 15 amino acids. CDR1 SGDLS and CDR2 YYNGEE come from the germline V gene. The trim removed 4 bases at V and 5 bases at J, leaving 10 bases unmatched. The CDR3 coding sequence is TGTGCCAGCAGCACCAGGACAGGGCAGGGTGAGACCCAGTACTTC. Its protein is CASSTRTGQGETQYF.

The CDR3 protein is CATSRRGGYSNQPQHF. The CDR3 DNA reads as TGTGCCACCTCCCGGCGGGGGGGTTATAGCAATCAGCCCCAGCATTTT. The chain employs TRBV28 and TRBJ1-5, with a weak D call TRBD1 (5 bases). Germline V CDR1 and CDR2: MDHEN, SYDVKM. The CDR3 sequence is 16 residues long. V lost 10 bases to trimming and J lost 0 bases, with 19 bases between them.

The chain combines TRBV14 with TRBJ1-1; tentatively, D is TRBD1 (6 bases). Trimming shortened V by 8 bases and J by 4 bases, and 17 bases separated the two germline ends. The CDR3 has 14 amino acids. Germline V gene sequence: CDR1 SGHDN, CDR2 FVKESK. The chain's CDR3 is CASSLGSGVTEAFF. DNA for the CDR3: TGTGCCAGCTCTCTCGGGTCAGGGGTCACTGAAGCTTTCTTT.